The 8 T cell receptor beta chains listed next were all sequenced from one sample in a study of T cell responses to AZD1222 COVID-19 vaccine. Clones were read by immunoSEQ multiplex PCR, and TCRdb kept only the in-frame ones, dropping some. The sample includes approximately 130,000 clones, about 92% seen only once; the top ten take over 0.95%. Here the sequenced sample was peripheral blood, taken on day 0 of AZD1222 vaccination. The receptors were sampled from an adult in good health.

This clone has a handful of counts. The gene calls are TRBV5-5 and TRBJ1-3, with D tentatively TRBD1 (5 bases). This CDR3 has 16 amino acids. Germline CDR1 reads SGHKS; CDR2 reads YYEKEE (reference sequence). Trimming took 0 bases from V and 0 from J, leaving 10 bases between them. CDR3 sequence: CASSLGQPRSGNTIYF. The CDR3 DNA reads TGTGCCAGCAGCTTGGGACAGCCTCGCTCTGGAAACACCATATATTTT. The full variable domain, completed using reference TRBV5-5 and TRBJ1-3, is DAGVTQSPTHLIKTRGQQVTLRCSPISGHKSVSWYQQVLGQGPQFIFQYYEKEERGRGNFPDRFSARQFPNYSSELNVNALLLGDSALYLCASSLGQPRSGNTIYFGEGSWLTVV.

This chain connects TRBV5-8 to TRBJ2-2, with 7 bases fitting TRBD1. J gave up 2 bases and V 2 bases, and 9 bases lay outside the gene matches. Germline CDR1 SGHTS, CDR2 YDEGEE. This CDR3 is built from 17 residues. The CDR3 bases are TGTGCCAGCAGCTTATTAGGGGGCGCATCAAACACCGGGGAGCTGTTTTTT. Amino acids: CASSLLGGASNTGELFF.

The rearrangement uses TRBV28 and TRBJ1-3, with a weak D call TRBD1 (5 bases). The V end was cut by 5 bases, the J end by 4 bases, with 15 bases between. Germline V gives CDR1 MDHEN, CDR2 SYDVKM. This CDR3 comprises 15 residues. The CDR3 sequence is CASSPGGTTGNTIYF. In DNA, the CDR3 is TGTGCCAGCAGTCCCGGCGGGACGACCGGAAACACCATATATTTT.

The gene calls are TRBV2 and TRBJ2-2; the D gene is possibly TRBD1 (5 bases). Germline V gene data show CDR1 as SNHLY and CDR2 as FYNNEI. The CDR3 spans 16 residues. Trimming stripped 4 bases from V and 0 bases from J, with 12 bases between. DNA of the CDR3: TGTGCCAGCAGTGCCCTGGGGCTGCCGAACACCGGGGAGCTGTTTTTT. Translation: CASSALGLPNTGELFF.

This clone was seen a single time. The J gene is TRBJ2-7, the V gene TRBV27; 11 bases map to TRBD2. This CDR3 has 15 residues. Trimming at V came to 7 bases and at J to 4 bases, leaving 9 bases not matched to a gene. In germline, CDR1 is MNHEY, CDR2 SMNVEV (reference sequence). The chain's CDR3 is CASKDRLAGTYEQYF. CDR3 DNA sequence: TGTGCCAGCAAAGATCGACTAGCGGGAACGTACGAGCAGTACTTC.

V is TRBV11-3 and J is TRBJ2-3; D is undetermined. In germline, CDR1 is SGHNT, CDR2 YENEEA. Between the trimmed V and J ends, which lost 1 base and 2 bases, there was a span of 7 bases. CDR3 length: 14 amino acids. The CDR3 DNA sequence: TGTGCCAGCAGCTTAGCAGTTAACACAGATACGCAGTATTTT. This codes for CASSLAVNTDTQYF. Using reference TRBV11-3 and TRBJ2-3 for the parts outside the CDR3, the full variable domain is EAGVVQSPRYKIIEKKQPVAFWCNPISGHNTLYWYLQNLGQGPELLIRYENEEAVDDSQLPKDRFSAERLKGVDSTLKIQPAELGDSAVYLCASSLAVNTDTQYFGPGTRLTVL.

The gene calls are TRBV5-4 and TRBJ2-7; 9 bases are a match to TRBD1. The CDR3 consists of 15 residues. The ends lost 3 bases at V and 3 bases at J; junction bases unmatched: 7. Germline V lookup: CDR1 SGHNT, CDR2 YYREEE (reference sequence). CDR3 sequence: CASSSPDRGVYEQYF. CDR3 bases: TGTGCCAGCAGCTCGCCGGACAGGGGTGTCTACGAGCAGTACTTC.

The rearrangement links TRBV20-1 to TRBJ2-2; 7 bases align to TRBD1. The CDR3 spans 16 residues. CDR1 is DFQATT and CDR2 is SNEGSKA in the germline V gene (reference sequence). Losses at the gene ends were 3 bases for V and 5 bases for J; bases not matched to a gene: 12. This CDR3 is CSASRQGWRGTGELFF. As DNA, the CDR3 is TGCAGTGCTAGTCGACAGGGATGGCGAGGGACCGGGGAGCTGTTTTTT.